The text below deals with one T cell receptor (beta chain). What it binds is not known. V shed 3 bases and J shed 5 bases, with 14 bases lying between them. The length of the CDR3 is 16 residues. CDR1 is WSHSY and CDR2 is SAAADI in the germline V gene. Method: immunoSEQ multiplex PCR; TCRdb's copy keeps in-frame clones and lacks some. Of 55,000 to 70,000 clones in the sample, approximately 83% were seen once. This specimen comes from a study of OX40 agonist ivuxolimab in advanced cancers. Looking at the study overall: Ivuxolimab was delivered to patients intravenously every 2 weeks at doses spanning 0.01 to 10 mg/kg.

Whole-study results and caveats: Determination of antigen specificity was not performed for the expanded peripheral T cells.

This rearrangement joins TRBV10-2 to TRBJ1-6; D ambiguous. Sequences were derived from CD4+ or CD8+ T cells sorted from blood, sampled in a trial of the OX40 agonist ivuxolimab. The TCR comes from an adult with an advanced solid tumor such as melanoma, head and neck, liver or kidney cancer. The CDR3 nucleotides are TGCGCCAGCAGTGACCAAGGACGGTTAGATAATTCACCCCTCCACTTT. It yields the protein CASSDQGRLDNSPLHF.